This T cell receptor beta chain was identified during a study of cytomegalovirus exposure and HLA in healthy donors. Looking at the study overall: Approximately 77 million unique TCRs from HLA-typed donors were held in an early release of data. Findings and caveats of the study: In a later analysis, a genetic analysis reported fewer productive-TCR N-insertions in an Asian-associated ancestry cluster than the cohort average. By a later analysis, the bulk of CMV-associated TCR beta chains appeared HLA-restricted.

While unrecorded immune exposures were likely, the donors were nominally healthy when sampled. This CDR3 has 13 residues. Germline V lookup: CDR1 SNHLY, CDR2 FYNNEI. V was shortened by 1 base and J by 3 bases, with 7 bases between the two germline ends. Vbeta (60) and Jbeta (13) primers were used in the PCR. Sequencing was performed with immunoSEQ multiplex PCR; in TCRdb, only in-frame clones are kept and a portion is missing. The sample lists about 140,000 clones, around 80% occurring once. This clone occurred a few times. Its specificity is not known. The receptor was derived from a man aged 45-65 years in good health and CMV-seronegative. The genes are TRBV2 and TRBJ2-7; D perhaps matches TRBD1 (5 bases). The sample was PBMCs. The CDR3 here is CASSEDRNYEQYF. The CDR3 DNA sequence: TGTGCCAGCAGTGAAGACAGGAACTACGAGCAGTACTTC.